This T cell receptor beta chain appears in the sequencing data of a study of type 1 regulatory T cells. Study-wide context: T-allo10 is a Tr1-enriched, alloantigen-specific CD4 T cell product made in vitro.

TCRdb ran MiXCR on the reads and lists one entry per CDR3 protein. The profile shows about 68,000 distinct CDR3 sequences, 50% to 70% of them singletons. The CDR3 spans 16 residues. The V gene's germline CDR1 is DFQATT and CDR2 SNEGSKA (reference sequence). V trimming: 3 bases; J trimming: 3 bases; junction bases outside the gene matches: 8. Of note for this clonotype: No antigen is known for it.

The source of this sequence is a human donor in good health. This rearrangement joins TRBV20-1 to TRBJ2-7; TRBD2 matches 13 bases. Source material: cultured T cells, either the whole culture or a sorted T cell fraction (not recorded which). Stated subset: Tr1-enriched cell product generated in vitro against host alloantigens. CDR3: CSASRLAGGDDYEQYF. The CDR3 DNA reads TGCAGTGCTAGCAGACTAGCGGGAGGTGATGACTACGAGCAGTACTTC.